This T cell receptor (beta chain) is drawn from a study of tumor-infiltrating lymphocytes in primary liver carcinoma. General study findings and limits: The study found only about 7.5-25% of top clones in all five tumor regions.

This CDR3 contains 11 residues. Trimming left V 7 bases short and J 7 bases short, with 14 bases between. Germline V gene sequence: CDR1 SQVTM, CDR2 ANQGSEA. From unsorted bulk tissue weighing 20-30 mg, DNA and RNA were co-extracted. HBV chronically infected the treatment-naive patients. The authors sampled five separate regions per tumor. Of note for this clonotype: What it recognizes is unknown.

Total RNA amounting to 450 to 500 ng was the source from which TCR beta cDNA was made with a constant-region primer. Slightly modified ARM-PCR with three nested multiplex PCR rounds yielded TCR beta libraries. The first two PCR rounds used TRBV1-TRBV30 primers with a Cbeta primer, nine to eleven cycles each. Via MiXCR, TCRdb re-called the multiplex PCR reads, giving one row per CDR3 protein. Counted here are roughly 200,000 distinct CDR3 sequences, around 85% occurring once; the ten biggest clones make up over 15%. The chain uses TRBV29-1 and TRBJ2-7; D is unresolved. This receptor was taken from a man aged 40-49 years with primary liver carcinoma and hepatitis B virus infection. The sample taken for sequencing was tumor tissue from primary liver carcinoma. This chain's CDR3 is CSGHVSYEQYF. CDR3 coding DNA: TGCAGCGGGCATGTGAGCTATGAGCAGTACTTC.